This TCR beta chain comes out of a study of human T cells and chemical hapten exposure. TCRdb independently ran MiXCR on the RACE reads; one entry per CDR3 protein. The repertoire consists of some 45,000 distinct CDR3 sequences, with about 9.8% occurring once and the leading ten covering 15%. This clonotype was counted ten times or more. The time point was: patch test 2, 6 weeks after DPC sensitization. The treatment is: therapeutic diphenylcyclopropenone sensitization with weekly scalp DPC. Every patch test was put on after a blood sample was taken. Before extraction, the whole blood was not fractionated, and total RNA was taken from it. Losses at the gene ends were 1 base for V and 4 bases for J; bases not matched to a gene: 3. The germline CDR1 and CDR2 sequences are SGHVS and FNYEAQ. The CDR3 totals 16 residues.

The material was whole blood, obtained in connection with sensitization to the hapten diphenylcyclopropenone (DPC). This sequence originates from a woman aged 40 to 50 with alopecia areata. Some clones in this sample may be carry-over from other donors' samples. V usage is TRBV7-6 and J usage is TRBJ2-3; 12 bases are shared with TRBD2. CDR3 residues: CASSLGLAGGPDTQYF. The DNA for the CDR3 is TGTGCCAGCAGCTTAGGTCTAGCGGGGGGGCCAGATACGCAGTATTTT.